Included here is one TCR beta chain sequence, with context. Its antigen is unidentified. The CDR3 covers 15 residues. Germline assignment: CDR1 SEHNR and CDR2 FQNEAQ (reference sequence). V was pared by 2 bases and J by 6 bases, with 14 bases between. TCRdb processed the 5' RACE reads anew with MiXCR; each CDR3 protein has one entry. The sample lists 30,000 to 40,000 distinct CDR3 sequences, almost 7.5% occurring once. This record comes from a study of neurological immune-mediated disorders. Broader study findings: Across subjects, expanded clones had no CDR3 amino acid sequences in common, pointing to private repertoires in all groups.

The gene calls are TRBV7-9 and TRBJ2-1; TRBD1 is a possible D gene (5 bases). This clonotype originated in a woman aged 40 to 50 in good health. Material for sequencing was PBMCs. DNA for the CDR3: TGTGCCAGCAGCTTACCCCAACTGGGGCGCAATGAGCAGTTCTTC. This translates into CASSLPQLGRNEQFF.